The 9 T cell receptor beta chains below all came from one sample that was sequenced in a study of early T cells in non-severe SARS-CoV-2 infection listed by TCRdb under 2021. The library was prepared using 5' RACE. Data came from a NextSeq 500. TCRdb reprocessing: public reads trimmed at Q25 with fastp, clones called with MiXCR, in-frame beta chains kept. Entries are consolidated by CDR3 protein sequence, retaining the most common genes and DNA. The table for this sample lists about 33,000 distinct CDR3 sequences; over 4.5% of them were counted only once. The top ten constitute around an eighth of the sample. The sequencing input was whole blood. The receptors shown here come from an adult who was a healthcare worker with PCR-confirmed SARS-CoV-2 infection or an uninfected control (not recorded which).

The chain couples TRBV7-6 to TRBJ1-1; possibly TRBD1 for D (5 bases). The CDR3 is 14 residues long. Germline assignment: CDR1 SGHVS and CDR2 FNYEAQ. V lost 2 bases to trimming and J lost 4 bases, with 11 bases between them. CDR3 nucleotides: TGTGCCAGCAGCTTAATGCAGGGCAGCACTGAAGCTTTCTTT. Translation: CASSLMQGSTEAFF.

In its sample, this clonotype was seen many times. This chain links TRBV9 with TRBJ2-3, with D tentatively TRBD2 (6 bases). V gave up 4 bases and J gave up 2 bases, with 17 bases separating them. The CDR3 contains 16 residues. Germline assignment: CDR1 SGDLS and CDR2 YYNGEE. CDR3 amino acids: CASSPRTGDHTDTQYF. The CDR3 DNA sequence: TGTGCCAGCAGCCCCCGAACGGGGGACCACACAGATACGCAGTATTTT.

The table lists this clonotype with many counts. The CDR3 nucleotides are TGTGCCAGCAGCGTTGGGACAGAGACCCAGTACTTC. Its protein product is CASSVGTETQYF. The chain uses TRBV9 and TRBJ2-5, with D perhaps being TRBD1 or TRBD2 (5 bases each). This CDR3 comprises 12 residues. V shed 2 bases and J shed 4 bases, with 6 bases lying between them. Germline CDR1 is SGDLS and CDR2 is YYNGEE.

This clonotype was recorded many times. The CDR3 nucleotides read TGTGCCAGCAGCTTCGAGGGCGCCTATGGCTACACCTTC. This translates into CASSFEGAYGYTF. The chain joins TRBV11-2 to TRBJ1-2; D uncertain. The CDR3 has 13 residues. Deletions cut 3 bases from V and 4 bases from J, with 9 bases between. Germline CDR1 reads SGHAT; CDR2 reads FQNNGV.

The chain recombines TRBV9 with TRBJ1-6; D is perhaps TRBD1 (6 bases). Germline V gene sequence: CDR1 SGDLS, CDR2 YYNGEE. This CDR3 spans 15 amino acids. The V end lost 4 bases, the J end lost 7 bases, and 15 bases lay between the germline ends. The DNA for the CDR3 is TGTGCCAGCAGCACGTCCGGGACAAGAAATTCACCCCTCCACTTT. Translation gives CASSTSGTRNSPLHF.

This clonotype was observed at least ten times. This rearrangement joins TRBV20-1 to TRBJ2-1; D may be TRBD1 or TRBD2 (5 bases each). Trimming took 6 bases from V and 1 from J, leaving 22 bases between them. The CDR3 spans 17 residues. CDR1 is DFQATT and CDR2 is SNEGSKA in the germline V gene (reference sequence). The CDR3 nucleotides are TGCAGTGCCAGCCCTTCGACGAGGGGTCTTTCCTACAATGAGCAGTTCTTC. Protein product: CSASPSTRGLSYNEQFF.

There are many counts of this clonotype. The chain uses TRBV5-1 and TRBJ2-5, with 8 bases identical to TRBD2. This CDR3 spans 14 amino acids. With 4 bases clipped from V and 5 bases from J, the junction kept 7 bases outside the gene matches. CDR1 and CDR2 (germline): SGHRS, YFSETQ. CDR3 amino acids: CASSLGLARETQYF. The CDR3 nucleotides are TGCGCCAGCAGCCTCGGACTAGCTCGGGAGACCCAGTACTTC. Drawing the rest from reference TRBV5-1 and TRBJ2-5, the complete variable domain is KAGVTQTPRYLIKTRGQQVTLSCSPISGHRSVSWYQQTPGQGLQFLFEYFSETQRNKGNFPGRFSGRQFSNSRSEMNVSTLELGDSALYLCASSLGLARETQYFGPGTRLLVL.

This clonotype was counted ten times or more. The chain has TRBV28 and TRBJ1-4, with 7 bases identical to TRBD1. With V trimmed by 6 bases and J by 5 bases, 12 bases remained unmatched. Per germline, CDR1 MDHEN and CDR2 SYDVKM. This CDR3 comprises 16 residues. This CDR3 is CASRLRRRQGNEKLFF. The CDR3 DNA reads TGTGCCAGCAGATTGCGGAGACGACAGGGAAATGAAAAACTGTTTTTT.

This clonotype has more than one count but fewer than ten. The chain employs TRBV11-2 and TRBJ2-1, with 10 bases aligning to TRBD2. The CDR3 loop spans 15 amino acids. Germline V CDR1 and CDR2: SGHAT, FQNNGV. V lost 1 base and J lost 5; bases outside the gene matches: 2. For the CDR3, the DNA is TGTGCCAGCAGCTTAGGAGCGGGGGGGAACAATGAGCAGTTCTTC. Translated: CASSLGAGGNNEQFF.